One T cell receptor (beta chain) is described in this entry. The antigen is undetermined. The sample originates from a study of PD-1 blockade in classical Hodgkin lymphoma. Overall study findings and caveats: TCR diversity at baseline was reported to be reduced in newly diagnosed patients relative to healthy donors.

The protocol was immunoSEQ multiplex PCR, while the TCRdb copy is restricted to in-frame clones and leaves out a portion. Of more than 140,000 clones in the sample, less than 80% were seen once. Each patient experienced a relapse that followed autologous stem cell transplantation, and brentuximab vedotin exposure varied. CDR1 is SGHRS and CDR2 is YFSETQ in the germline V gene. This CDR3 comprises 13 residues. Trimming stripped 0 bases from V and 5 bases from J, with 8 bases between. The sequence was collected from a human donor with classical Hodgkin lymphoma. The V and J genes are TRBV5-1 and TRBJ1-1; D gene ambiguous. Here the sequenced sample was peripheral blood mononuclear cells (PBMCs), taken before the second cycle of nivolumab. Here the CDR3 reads CASSLAPTTEAFF. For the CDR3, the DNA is TGCGCCAGCAGCTTGGCTCCGACGACTGAAGCTTTCTTT.